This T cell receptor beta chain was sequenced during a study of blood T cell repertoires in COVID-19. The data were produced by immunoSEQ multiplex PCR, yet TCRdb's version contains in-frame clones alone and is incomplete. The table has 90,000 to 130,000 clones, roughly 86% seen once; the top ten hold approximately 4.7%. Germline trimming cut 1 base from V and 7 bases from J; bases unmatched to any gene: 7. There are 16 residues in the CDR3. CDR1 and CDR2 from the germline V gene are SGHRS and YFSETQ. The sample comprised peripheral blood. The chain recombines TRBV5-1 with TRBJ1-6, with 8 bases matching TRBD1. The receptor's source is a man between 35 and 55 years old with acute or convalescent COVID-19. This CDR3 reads CASSLSTGGSNSPLHF. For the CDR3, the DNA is TGCGCCAGCAGCTTGTCAACAGGGGGTTCGAATTCACCCCTCCACTTT.